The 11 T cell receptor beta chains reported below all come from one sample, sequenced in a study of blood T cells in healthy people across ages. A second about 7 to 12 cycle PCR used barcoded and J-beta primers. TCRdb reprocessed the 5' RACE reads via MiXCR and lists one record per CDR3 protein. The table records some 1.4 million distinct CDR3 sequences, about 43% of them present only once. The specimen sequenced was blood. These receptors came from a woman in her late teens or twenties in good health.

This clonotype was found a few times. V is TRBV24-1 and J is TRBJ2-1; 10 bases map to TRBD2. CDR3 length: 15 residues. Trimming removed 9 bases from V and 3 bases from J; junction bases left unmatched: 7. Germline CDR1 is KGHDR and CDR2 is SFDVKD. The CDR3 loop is CATSSGSNSYNEQFF. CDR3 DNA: TGTGCCACCTCTAGCGGGAGTAACAGCTACAATGAGCAGTTCTTC.

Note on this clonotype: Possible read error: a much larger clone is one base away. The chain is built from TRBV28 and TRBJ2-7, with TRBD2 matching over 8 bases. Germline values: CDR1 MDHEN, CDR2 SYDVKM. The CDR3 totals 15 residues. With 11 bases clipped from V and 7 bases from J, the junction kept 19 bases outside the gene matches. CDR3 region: CAGRDGGAVNNEQYF. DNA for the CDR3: TGTGCCGGACGGGACGGGGGGGCCGTAAACAATGAGCAGTACTTC. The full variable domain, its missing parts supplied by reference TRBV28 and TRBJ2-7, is DVKVTQSSRYLVKRTGEKVFLECVQDMDHENMFWYRQDPGLGLRLIYFSYDVKMKEKGDIPEGYSVSREKKERFSLILESASTNQTSMYLCAGRDGGAVNNEQYFGPGTRLTVT.

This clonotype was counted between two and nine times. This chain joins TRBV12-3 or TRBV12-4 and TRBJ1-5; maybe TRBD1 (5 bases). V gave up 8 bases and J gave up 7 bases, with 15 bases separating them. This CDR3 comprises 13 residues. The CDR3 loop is CASGGGAYQPQHF. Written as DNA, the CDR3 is TGTGCCAGCGGGGGTGGGGCCTACCAGCCCCAGCATTTT.

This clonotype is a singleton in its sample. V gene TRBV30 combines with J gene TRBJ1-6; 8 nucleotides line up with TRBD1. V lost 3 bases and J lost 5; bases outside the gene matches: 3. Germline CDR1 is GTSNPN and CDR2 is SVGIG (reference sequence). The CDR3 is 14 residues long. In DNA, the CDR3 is TGTGCCTGGAGGGCAGGGGGCGATAATTCACCCCTCCACTTT. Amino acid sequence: CAWRAGGDNSPLHF.

The CDR3 protein is CASSDSGRGPRGGYTF. DNA of the CDR3: TGTGCCAGCAGTGATTCAGGCCGGGGGCCAAGAGGCGGCTACACCTTC. This chain uses TRBV2 with TRBJ1-2, with D perhaps matching TRBD1 (6 bases). This CDR3 is built from 16 residues. V shed 3 bases and J shed 8 bases, with 22 bases lying between them. The germline V gene has CDR1 SNHLY and CDR2 FYNNEI.

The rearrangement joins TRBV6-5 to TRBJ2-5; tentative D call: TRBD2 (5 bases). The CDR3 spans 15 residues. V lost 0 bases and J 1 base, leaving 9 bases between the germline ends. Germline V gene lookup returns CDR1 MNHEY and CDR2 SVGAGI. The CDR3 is CASSYSPSSQETQYF. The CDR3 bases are TGTGCCAGCAGTTACTCCCCTAGCAGCCAAGAGACCCAGTACTTC.

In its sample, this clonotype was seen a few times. CDR3 loop: CASRIAGNTQYF. The CDR3 DNA reads TGTGCCAGCAGAATAGCGGGGAATACGCAGTATTTT. J is TRBJ2-3 and V is TRBV27; TRBD2 agrees at 8 bases. CDR3 length: 12 amino acids. After removal of 6 bases from V and 7 bases from J, the junction contained 3 bases not matched to a gene. CDR1 is MNHEY and CDR2 is SMNVEV in the germline V gene (reference sequence).

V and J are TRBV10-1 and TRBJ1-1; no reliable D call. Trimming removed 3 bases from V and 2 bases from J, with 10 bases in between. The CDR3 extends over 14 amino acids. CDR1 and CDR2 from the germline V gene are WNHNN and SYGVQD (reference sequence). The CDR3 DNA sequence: TGCGCCAGCAGTGATGTCGGCAAAAACACTGAAGCTTTCTTT. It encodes CASSDVGKNTEAFF.

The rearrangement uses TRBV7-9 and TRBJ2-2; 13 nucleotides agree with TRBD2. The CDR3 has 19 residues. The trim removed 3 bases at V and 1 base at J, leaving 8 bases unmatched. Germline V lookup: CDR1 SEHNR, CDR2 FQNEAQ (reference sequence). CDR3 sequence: CASSFHGLAGAKNTGELFF. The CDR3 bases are TGTGCCAGCAGCTTCCATGGACTAGCGGGAGCGAAGAACACCGGGGAGCTGTTTTTT.

The CDR3 DNA is TGTGCCAGCAGCTTAGATGGGACTAGCGGGCAGTCCTACAATGAGCAGTTCTTC. The encoded protein is CASSLDGTSGQSYNEQFF. The chain recombines TRBV7-7 with TRBJ2-1, with TRBD2 matching over 12 bases. The V gene end was trimmed by 1 base and the J gene end by 1 base; junction bases not matched to a gene: 5. Germline CDR1 is SSHAT and CDR2 is FNYEAQ (reference sequence). This CDR3 has 18 residues.

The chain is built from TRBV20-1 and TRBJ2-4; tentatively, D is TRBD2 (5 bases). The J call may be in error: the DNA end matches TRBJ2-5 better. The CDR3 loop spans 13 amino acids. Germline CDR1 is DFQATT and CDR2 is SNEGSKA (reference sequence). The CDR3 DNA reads TGCAGTGCCCCGAGCGGACTCGCAGCGACCCAGTACTTC. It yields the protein CSAPSGLAATQYF.